This T cell receptor beta chain was retrieved from a study of blood T cell repertoires in COVID-19. Study at large: PBMCs, B-cell-depleted T cells, or T cells provided the cDNA or gDNA that made up the material.

The age range of participants was about 18 to 100 years, with residence in about two dozen US areas. Clinical history reported by participants formed the basis on which cohorts were assigned. V was pared by 3 bases and J by 4 bases, with 15 bases between. Germline lookup yields CDR1 SQVTM and CDR2 ANQGSEA. The CDR3 consists of 15 residues. Libraries were prepared by immunoSEQ multiplex PCR; TCRdb keeps only in-frame clonotypes and omits some of them. The sample lists about 240,000 clones; about nine tenths were seen once. The receptor was derived from a woman aged 25 to 39 with acute COVID-19. The sample was PBMCs or T cells enriched from blood (not recorded which). The gene calls are TRBV29-1 and TRBJ1-4, with D possibly being TRBD1 (6 bases). The CDR3 here is CSVEGEGDLNEKLFF. The CDR3 coding sequence is TGCAGCGTTGAGGGTGAGGGGGACCTTAATGAAAAACTGTTTTTT.